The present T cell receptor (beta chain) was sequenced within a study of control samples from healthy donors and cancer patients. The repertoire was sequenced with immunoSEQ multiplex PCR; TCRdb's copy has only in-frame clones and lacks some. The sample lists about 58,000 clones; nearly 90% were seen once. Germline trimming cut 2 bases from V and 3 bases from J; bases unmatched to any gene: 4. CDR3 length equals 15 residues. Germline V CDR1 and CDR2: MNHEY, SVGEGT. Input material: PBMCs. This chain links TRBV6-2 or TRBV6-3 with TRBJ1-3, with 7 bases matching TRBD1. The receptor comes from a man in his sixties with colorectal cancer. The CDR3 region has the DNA TGTGCCAGCAGTTACCCGGGACAGCGTGGAAACACCATATATTTT. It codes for CASSYPGQRGNTIYF.